The clone carrying this TCR beta chain was counted at least ten times. 5'RACE generated cDNA with 10-nucleotide random UMIs. TCRdb analysed the 5' RACE reads with MiXCR anew, one entry per CDR3 protein. The sample gives roughly 38,000 distinct CDR3 sequences, roughly 10% of which show up once; around 3.9% is in the top ten. The sample originates from a study of neurological immune-mediated disorders. The V segment lost 6 bases and the J segment 4 bases; nucleotides outside the gene matches: 2. The length of the CDR3 is 12 residues. In germline, CDR1 is SQVTM, CDR2 ANQGSEA. As to time point: technical triplicate 1. For the unsorted libraries, 2 million PBMCs stored at -80 C served as input.

This TCR was sampled from a man aged 55 to 70 with HTLV-1-associated myelopathy (HAM/TSP). Sample: PBMCs. V is TRBV29-1 and J is TRBJ2-1; TRBD1 matches at 8 bases. CDR3 sequence reads: CSVRTGYNEQFF. The CDR3 DNA reads as TGCAGCGTGCGGACAGGGTACAATGAGCAGTTCTTC.